By its share, the clone carrying this TCR beta chain is medium-sized (0.01 to 0.1%). Its antigen remains unknown. The same CDR3 arises from other DNA sequences in this sample as well. This specimen comes from a study of shared clonotypes between healthy human individuals. Study information: A donor's plate count was three for CD4 naive and three for CD4 memory; CD8 naive had two and CD8 memory one.

In the sorted-subset replicate PCRs, around 220 ng DNA, 25,000 to 30,000 T cell genomes, was used. Sequencing used immunoSEQ multiplex PCR; TCRdb keeps in-frame clones, though not all of them. The table includes around 100,000 clones, 67% detected once. V dropped 3 bases and J dropped 6; count of bases not matched to a gene: 2. The CDR3 covers 13 residues. The V gene's germline CDR1 is SGHAT and CDR2 FQNNGV. Overall study findings and caveats: Rarefaction revealed incomplete sorted-subset sequencing despite large depth.

CD8 memory combined CD45RO+ cells with CCR7-negative CD45RA+ TemRA cells. Sequencing was done on a sample of memory CD8+ T cells sorted from blood. Stated subset: CD45RO+ cells pooled with CCR7-negative TemRA cells. V is TRBV11-2 and J is TRBJ1-2; 9 positions agree with TRBD1. The clonotype originates from a young woman in good health. The CDR3 DNA reads as TGTGCCAGCAGCTTGGGGACAGGGAATGGCTACACCTTC. Amino acids: CASSLGTGNGYTF.